The 30 T cell receptor beta chains below all came from one sample that was sequenced in a study of blood T cells in healthy people across ages (dated by TCRdb to about 2015). The library was prepared using 5' RACE. The second PCR ran for roughly 7 to 12 cycles and used a J-beta primer mix along with a sample-barcoded 5' primer. The public reads were reprocessed in TCRdb via fastp at Q25 and MiXCR, keeping in-frame beta chains. A single entry per CDR3 protein holds the most common genes and DNA from its merged rows. The sample table records over 1,500,000 distinct CDR3 sequences; about two fifths of these occur just once. More than 20% of the sample lies in the top ten. The sequencing input was blood. The receptors were gathered from a human donor in good health.

The chain joins TRBV6-1 to TRBJ2-5; tentative D call: TRBD2 (5 bases). This CDR3 spans 15 amino acids. Germline loops: CDR1 MNHNS, CDR2 SASEGT. V gave up 2 bases and J gave up 0 bases, with 10 bases separating them. The CDR3 region is CASSENTGYQETQYF. The CDR3 region has the DNA TGTGCCAGCAGTGAAAACACGGGGTACCAAGAGACCCAGTACTTC.

This clonotype was counted between two and nine times. This chain connects TRBV20-1 to TRBJ1-4; TRBD1 matches 8 bases. The CDR3 has 14 residues. V shed 6 bases and J 5 bases; nucleotides not matched to a gene: 8. Germline V gives CDR1 DFQATT, CDR2 SNEGSKA (reference sequence). The CDR3 DNA sequence: TGCAGTGCCACGGACAGGGAAGAAAATGAAAAACTGTTTTTT. This sequence encodes CSATDREENEKLFF.

This clonotype showed up just once. The chain is built from TRBV28 and TRBJ2-1; D unresolved. Trimming cost V 8 bases and J 0 bases, with 11 bases left between them. The V gene's germline CDR1 is MDHEN and CDR2 SYDVKM. This CDR3 region has 14 residues. The CDR3: CASRRVSSYNEQFF. The CDR3 DNA follows: TGTGCCAGCCGAAGGGTAAGCTCCTACAATGAGCAGTTCTTC. The variable domain in full, with the rest retrieved from reference TRBV28 and TRBJ2-1, is DVKVTQSSRYLVKRTGEKVFLECVQDMDHENMFWYRQDPGLGLRLIYFSYDVKMKEKGDIPEGYSVSREKKERFSLILESASTNQTSMYLCASRRVSSYNEQFFGPGTRLTVL.

This clonotype was detected only a few times. V usage is TRBV6-2 or TRBV6-3 and J usage is TRBJ1-1; D not resolved. The CDR3 length is 13 residues. V lost 3 bases to trimming and J lost 2 bases, with 7 bases between them. Germline CDR1 reads MNHEY; CDR2 reads SVGEGT. The DNA of the CDR3 is TGTGCCAGCAGTTATTCTAGTAACACTGAAGCTTTCTTT. It yields the protein CASSYSSNTEAFF.

The J gene is TRBJ2-1, the V gene TRBV7-2; D gene unclear. The CDR3 is made up of 13 amino acids. Looked up from germline, CDR1 is SGHTA and CDR2 is FQGNSA. V was pared by 8 bases and J by 4 bases, with 12 bases between. The DNA for the CDR3 is TGTGCCAGCGAGATGTCCACTTACAATGAGCAGTTCTTC. This encodes CASEMSTYNEQFF. Full variable domain (rest looked up from reference TRBV7-2 and TRBJ2-1): GAGVSQSPSNKVTEKGKDVELRCDPISGHTALYWYRQSLGQGLEFLIYFQGNSAPDKSGLPSDRFSAERTGGSVSTLTIQRTQQEDSAVYLCASEMSTYNEQFFGPGTRLTVL.

The J gene is TRBJ1-1, the V gene TRBV6-1; a weak D match, TRBD1 (5 bases). Trimming shortened V by 1 base and J by 5 bases, and 11 bases separated the two germline ends. Looked up from germline, CDR1 is MNHNS and CDR2 is SASEGT. The CDR3 is 14 residues long. CDR3 sequence (DNA): TGTGCCAGCAGTGAAGGAGGGGAGAGGACTGAAGCTTTCTTT. Encoded protein: CASSEGGERTEAFF.

This chain connects TRBV7-2 to TRBJ1-2, with TRBD1 matching over 8 bases. The CDR3 has 13 residues. Germline CDR1 and CDR2: SGHTA and FQGNSA. After removal of 1 base from V and 8 bases from J, the junction contained 3 bases not matched to a gene. The CDR3 DNA reads TGTGCCAGCAGCTTAGAGACAGGGGCCGGCTACACCTTC. It codes for CASSLETGAGYTF.

This clonotype was detected only a few times. The chain combines TRBV5-1 with TRBJ1-1; 12 bases map to TRBD1. J lost 4 bases, V lost 4 bases, and 8 bases had no gene match. CDR1 SGHRS and CDR2 YFSETQ come from the germline V gene. The CDR3 length is 16 residues. The DNA for the CDR3 is TGCGCCAGCAGCATCGGGACAGGGGGCAGCGGCACTGAAGCTTTCTTT. It yields the protein CASSIGTGGSGTEAFF.

The chain couples TRBV29-1 to TRBJ2-4; the D gene is possibly TRBD2 (5 bases). Per the germline V gene, CDR1 is SQVTM and CDR2 is ANQGSEA. The V and J ends lost 6 bases and 6 bases respectively, with 9 bases between them. The CDR3 has 11 amino acids. CDR3 sequence reads: CSVGRGNIQYF. The CDR3 nucleotides read TGCAGCGTCGGACGGGGAAACATTCAGTACTTC.

The chain has TRBV12-3 or TRBV12-4 and TRBJ2-5; 7 bases are shared with TRBD1. This CDR3 comprises 14 residues. V was clipped by 10 bases and J by 11 bases; unmatched bases: 19. CDR3 region: CATSLGEGAEEQYF. The CDR3 DNA follows: TGTGCCACTTCCCTTGGAGAGGGGGCGGAAGAGCAGTACTTC.

This clonotype has just a few counts. This chain uses TRBV6-6 with TRBJ2-2; perhaps TRBD1 as D (5 bases). V gave up 5 bases and J gave up 0 bases, with 10 bases separating them. Germline loops: CDR1 MNHNY, CDR2 SVGAGI (reference sequence). This CDR3 contains 15 residues. CDR3 residues: CASSQDSPNTGELFF. The CDR3 DNA follows: TGTGCCAGCAGTCAAGACAGTCCGAACACCGGGGAGCTGTTTTTT.

As to this clonotype: An end of the junction differs from the germline gene, which may be a read error. This chain uses TRBV29-1 with TRBJ1-1, with D maybe TRBD1 (5 bases). The length of the CDR3 is 13 residues. The germline CDR1 and CDR2 sequences are SQVTM and ANQGSEA. In DNA, the CDR3 is TGCAGCGTTTCTCTGAAGACAGATACTGGAGCTTTCTTT. It specifies CSVSLKTDTGAFF.

This chain links TRBV6-1 with TRBJ1-2, with D hard to call. The CDR3 has 12 amino acids. The V gene lost 6 bases and the J gene lost 5 bases, with 10 bases spanning the gap. The V gene's germline CDR1 is MNHNS and CDR2 SASEGT. The CDR3 sequence: CASSASPYGYTF. In DNA form, the CDR3 reads TGTGCCAGCAGCGCCAGCCCTTATGGCTACACCTTC.

This clonotype was detected a few times. The chain joins TRBV27 to TRBJ2-1, with 8 bases aligning to TRBD1. Trimming cost V 6 bases and J 9 bases; bases outside gene matches: 16. This CDR3 comprises 16 residues. Germline lookup yields CDR1 MNHEY and CDR2 SMNVEV (reference sequence). CDR3 sequence (DNA): TGTGCCAGCAGCGACGCCCCGGACAGGGACGTAAGTGAGCAGTTCTTC. This gives the protein CASSDAPDRDVSEQFF.

V is TRBV11-2 and J is TRBJ2-1; 9 bases match TRBD2. This CDR3 region has 16 residues. The germline V gene encodes CDR1 SGHAT and CDR2 FQNNGV. J lost 7 bases, V lost 0 bases, and 7 bases had no gene match. CDR3 sequence reads: CASSLDLAGGLNEQFF. CDR3 DNA sequence: TGTGCCAGCAGCTTAGATCTTGCGGGGGGGCTTAATGAGCAGTTCTTC. Variable domain in full (rest from reference TRBV11-2 and TRBJ2-1): EAGVAQSPRYKIIEKRQSVAFWCNPISGHATLYWYQQILGQGPKLLIQFQNNGVVDDSQLPKDRFSAERLKGVDSTLKIQPAKLEDSAVYLCASSLDLAGGLNEQFFGPGTRLTVL.

This clonotype was detected ten times or more. V usage is TRBV29-1 and J usage is TRBJ2-7; the D gene could be TRBD1 or TRBD2 (6 bases each). V shed 3 bases and J shed 2 bases, with 20 bases lying between them. The CDR3 is 16 residues long. Germline assignment: CDR1 SQVTM and CDR2 ANQGSEA. This CDR3 reads CSVEGGRDTSTYEQYF. CDR3 DNA sequence: TGCAGCGTTGAGGGGGGTAGGGACACCTCCACCTACGAGCAGTACTTC.

This sequence joins TRBV11-2 and TRBJ2-7, with D perhaps TRBD1 (6 bases). The germline V and J ends were trimmed by 2 bases and 2 bases, with 16 bases remaining between them. The germline CDR1 and CDR2 sequences are SGHAT and FQNNGV. The CDR3 extends over 16 amino acids. CDR3 bases: TGTGCCAGCAGCTTAAACGGGGACACAATCACCTACGAGCAGTACTTC. Protein sequence: CASSLNGDTITYEQYF.

A word on this clonotype: An end of the junction differs from the germline gene, which may be a read error. V gene TRBV7-9 combines with J gene TRBJ1-2; 12 positions match TRBD1. CDR3 length: 19 residues. Germline values: CDR1 SEHNR, CDR2 FQNEAQ (reference sequence). The CDR3 bases are TGTGTCAGCAGCCCCGCTCCGGGACAGGGGGCTCTAAGAGGCTATGGCTACACCTTC. Translated, it gives CVSSPAPGQGALRGYGYTF.

The chain uses TRBV7-2 and TRBJ2-5, with 7 bases fitting TRBD1. CDR1 SGHTA and CDR2 FQGNSA come from the germline V gene. The CDR3 loop spans 15 amino acids. Unmatched junction bases numbered 16, after V lost 4 bases and J lost 11 bases. CDR3: CASSSGQAEINEQYF. CDR3 DNA sequence: TGTGCCAGCAGCTCAGGACAGGCGGAAATCAATGAGCAGTACTTC.

The gene calls are TRBV28 and TRBJ2-5, with a weak D call TRBD1 (6 bases). The end of the DNA is better explained by TRBJ2-7, so the J call may be wrong. The germline V gene has CDR1 MDHEN and CDR2 SYDVKM. The CDR3 loop spans 15 amino acids. The CDR3 nucleotides are TGTGCCAGCAGTTTTTTCAGGGGACCAGACTACGAGCAGTACTTC. It translates to CASSFFRGPDYEQYF.

This clonotype was picked up a small number of times. The chain is built from TRBV4-1 and TRBJ2-3, with D possibly matching TRBD1 (5 bases). V lost 0 bases and J lost 5, with 18 bases in between. This CDR3 region has 17 residues. Germline CDR1 reads MGHRA; CDR2 reads YSYEKL. The CDR3 DNA sequence: TGCGCCAGCAGCCAAGATATCCCCCAGGGTCTAGGAGATACGCAGTATTTT. This encodes CASSQDIPQGLGDTQYF.

This clonotype appeared a few times. This chain links TRBV7-2 with TRBJ2-7; D possibly uses TRBD1 or TRBD2 (5 bases each). The CDR3 is 15 residues long. Trimming removed 0 bases at V and 3 bases at J, with 12 bases between. Germline CDR1 and CDR2: SGHTA and FQGNSA. This CDR3 is CASSLAGTADYEQYF. CDR3 nucleotides: TGTGCCAGCAGCTTAGCCGGGACGGCGGACTACGAGCAGTACTTC.

This clonotype has only a few counts. The rearrangement links TRBV9 to TRBJ1-2; no clear D. This CDR3 comprises 18 residues. From germline, CDR1 is SGDLS and CDR2 YYNGEE. The V gene lost 1 base and the J gene lost 4 bases, with 23 bases spanning the gap. CDR3 amino acids: CASSVSGSPLGRTYGYTF. CDR3 nucleotides: TGTGCCAGCAGCGTAAGTGGCTCACCCCTCGGGCGTACCTATGGCTACACCTTC.

The chain has TRBV28 and TRBJ2-7; D might be TRBD2 (6 bases). This CDR3 spans 15 amino acids. Trimming took 6 bases from V and 3 from J, leaving 18 bases between them. Germline V gene data show CDR1 as MDHEN and CDR2 as SYDVKM. CDR3 sequence reads: CASSSPGRGNYEQYF. CDR3 nucleotide sequence: TGTGCCAGCAGCTCCCCGGGACGGGGGAACTACGAGCAGTACTTC.

Many counts were recorded for this clonotype. The chain joins TRBV18 to TRBJ1-5, with 7 nucleotides matching TRBD1. J lost 6 bases, V lost 1 base, and 3 bases had no gene match. The CDR3 is 14 amino acids. The germline gives CDR1 KGHSH, CDR2 LQKENI. Here the CDR3 reads CASSPQTGTQPQHF. The CDR3 nucleotides are TGTGCCAGCTCACCACAGACAGGGACTCAGCCCCAGCATTTT.

This clonotype was found once. The rearrangement links TRBV7-2 to TRBJ2-1; TRBD1 matches at 12 bases. The V segment lost 2 bases and the J segment 10 bases; nucleotides outside the gene matches: 9. Germline-derived CDR1 and CDR2 are SGHTA and FQGNSA. The CDR3 has 16 residues. CDR3 in DNA: TGTGCCAGCAGCTTACCCCGGGACAGGGGGCAGTACGAGCAGTTCTTC. Translation: CASSLPRDRGQYEQFF.

This clonotype turned up a few times. CDR3 loop: CASSQEGRWWAAYEQYF. The CDR3 DNA follows: TGCGCCAGCAGCCAAGAAGGACGTTGGTGGGCAGCCTACGAGCAGTACTTC. The V gene is TRBV4-3, the J gene TRBJ2-7; unclear D gene. This CDR3 comprises 17 residues. V was trimmed by 0 bases and J by 2 bases, leaving 17 bases between them. Germline CDR1 is LGHNA and CDR2 is YSLEER.

In this sample, this clonotype turned up a few times. This chain links TRBV11-3 with TRBJ2-1, with D hard to call. This CDR3 comprises 10 residues. Trimming removed 8 bases from V and 9 bases from J, with 8 bases in between. Germline CDR1 is SGHNT and CDR2 is YENEEA. CDR3 sequence (DNA): TGTGCCAGCCGGCCTTGTGAGCAGTTCTTC. Its protein product is CASRPCEQFF. Full variable domain (rest looked up from reference TRBV11-3 and TRBJ2-1): EAGVVQSPRYKIIEKKQPVAFWCNPISGHNTLYWYLQNLGQGPELLIRYENEEAVDDSQLPKDRFSAERLKGVDSTLKIQPAELGDSAVYLCASRPCEQFFGPGTRLTVL.

The rearrangement links TRBV7-2 to TRBJ2-3; the D gene is possibly TRBD2 (5 bases). Trimming stripped 4 bases from V and 1 base from J, with 12 bases between. The CDR3 loop spans 15 amino acids. Germline V gene data show CDR1 as SGHTA and CDR2 as FQGNSA. In DNA form, the CDR3 reads TGTGCCAGCAGCTCCGGGGTCATCCGCACAGATACGCAGTATTTT. It yields the protein CASSSGVIRTDTQYF.

This clonotype has just a few counts. This chain joins TRBV2 and TRBJ2-5; D remains ambiguous. Per the germline V gene, CDR1 is SNHLY and CDR2 is FYNNEI. This CDR3 has 12 residues. V lost 5 bases and J lost 7, with 11 bases in between. As DNA, the CDR3 is TGTGCCAGCAGTTCGGTCCCGGGGACCCAGTACTTC. This translates into CASSSVPGTQYF.